Below are 30 T cell receptor beta chains sequenced from a single sample in a study of blood T cell repertoires in COVID-19 (dated by TCRdb to 2020 to 2021). The protocol used for the library was the immunoSEQ multiplex PCR assay. The table was pulled from immuneACCESS by TCRdb, which kept in-frame rearrangements only. Such tables lose some clones; where checked, under half of the loss comes from unresolved V genes, and the rest has no known cause. This sample has 250,000 or so clones in its table, and approximately 88% of those were observed once. In total, the top ten clones hold 0.94% of the sample. Sequences were obtained from peripheral blood. The receptors originated from a woman in her forties who had recovered from COVID-19.

The V gene is TRBV9, the J gene TRBJ2-1; 7 nucleotides agree with TRBD2. Germline V CDR1 and CDR2: SGDLS, YYNGEE. The V gene end was trimmed by 3 bases and the J gene end by 2 bases; junction bases not matched to a gene: 5. This CDR3 contains 15 residues. The chain's CDR3 is CASSEGGSPYNEQFF. As DNA, the CDR3 is TGTGCCAGCAGCGAGGGCGGGAGTCCCTACAATGAGCAGTTCTTC.

The chain couples TRBV9 to TRBJ1-2, with 7 nucleotides matching TRBD1. V shed 0 bases and J 8 bases; nucleotides not matched to a gene: 10. Looked up from germline, CDR1 is SGDLS and CDR2 is YYNGEE. The CDR3 consists of 15 residues. The CDR3 DNA reads as TGTGCCAGCAGCGTAGGGGCCGGGACAGTTTCCGGCTACACCTTC. It codes for CASSVGAGTVSGYTF.

V is TRBV10-3 and J is TRBJ2-7; D is uncertain. The CDR3 loop spans 12 amino acids. Trimming stripped 8 bases from V and 0 bases from J, with 8 bases between. Germline V gives CDR1 ENHRY, CDR2 SYGVKD. The DNA of the CDR3 is TGTGCCATCCAAAGTAGCTCCTACGAGCAGTACTTC. It encodes CAIQSSSYEQYF.

Of note for this clone: The same CDR3 arises from other DNA sequences in this sample as well. The rearrangement links TRBV7-9 to TRBJ2-3; TRBD1 matches 7 bases. Germline V lookup: CDR1 SEHNR, CDR2 FQNEAQ (reference sequence). V lost 3 bases, J lost 2 bases, and 5 bases stayed unmatched. The CDR3 spans 15 residues. The chain's CDR3 is CASSFRDRDTDTQYF. The CDR3 DNA follows: TGTGCCAGCAGCTTCCGGGACAGAGACACAGATACGCAGTATTTT.

This clone was seen a few times. V usage is TRBV20-1 and J usage is TRBJ1-1; D call uncertain. The ends were cut back, 6 bases at V and 5 bases at J, with 10 bases in the middle. Germline CDR1 is DFQATT and CDR2 is SNEGSKA (reference sequence). This CDR3 is 11 amino acids long. The CDR3 loop reads CSAPTKTEAFF. CDR3 DNA: TGCAGTGCGCCCACTAAGACTGAAGCTTTCTTT.

This chain joins TRBV29-1 and TRBJ2-1; D possibly corresponds to TRBD1 (5 bases). The CDR3 runs to 11 residues. Germline assignment: CDR1 SQVTM and CDR2 ANQGSEA. The germline V and J ends were trimmed by 8 bases and 8 bases, with 13 bases remaining between them. CDR3 nucleotides: TGCAGCCCGCTGTGGGGCCATGAGCAGTTCTTC. Protein: CSPLWGHEQFF.

CDR3 sequence reads: CASSQVGGSYGYTF. CDR3 sequence (DNA): TGCGCCAGCAGCCAAGTAGGGGGTAGCTATGGCTACACCTTC. The V and J genes are TRBV4-1 and TRBJ1-2; D might be TRBD1 (6 bases). This CDR3 contains 14 residues. In germline, CDR1 is MGHRA, CDR2 YSYEKL. The V end was cut by 1 base, the J end by 4 bases, with 10 bases between.

In its sample, this clone was seen once. V gene TRBV28 combines with J gene TRBJ2-7; 11 bases fit TRBD2. Germline CDR1 reads MDHEN; CDR2 reads SYDVKM. This CDR3 region has 15 residues. J was trimmed by 3 bases and V by 6 bases; bases with no gene match: 7. The CDR3 spells CASSAPGTSGYEQYF. Here the CDR3 DNA reads TGTGCCAGCAGCGCCCCCGGGACTAGCGGCTACGAGCAGTACTTC.

The chain links TRBV6-1 to TRBJ2-7; 12 bases match TRBD2. The CDR3 loop spans 15 amino acids. V dropped 2 bases and J dropped 3; count of bases not matched to a gene: 2. Germline V lookup: CDR1 MNHNS, CDR2 SASEGT. The CDR3 DNA reads as TGTGCCAGCAGTGAACAACTAGCGGGAGGCTACGAGCAGTACTTC. Residues: CASSEQLAGGYEQYF.

This clone is medium-sized in the sample. The rearrangement uses TRBV15 and TRBJ2-3; 8 bases are a match to TRBD2. This CDR3 contains 15 residues. CDR1 is LNHNV and CDR2 is YYDKDF in the germline V gene (reference sequence). Losses at the gene ends were 0 bases for V and 4 bases for J; bases not matched to a gene: 3. CDR3 residues: CATSRDRRGADTQYF. The DNA of the CDR3 is TGTGCCACCAGCAGAGATCGGCGGGGGGCAGATACGCAGTATTTT.

V usage is TRBV10-3 and J usage is TRBJ1-4; D remains ambiguous. Germline lookup yields CDR1 ENHRY and CDR2 SYGVKD. The CDR3 is 13 amino acids. V lost 2 bases and J 8 bases, leaving 9 bases between the germline ends. The CDR3 loop is CAISEGLGEKLFF. CDR3 nucleotides: TGTGCCATCAGTGAGGGACTGGGAGAAAAACTGTTTTTT.

The J gene is TRBJ2-3, the V gene TRBV2; 10 positions agree with TRBD2. The ends lost 2 bases at V and 10 bases at J; junction bases unmatched: 3. The CDR3 spans 13 residues. Germline V gene sequence: CDR1 SNHLY, CDR2 FYNNEI. As DNA, the CDR3 is TGTGCCAGCAGTGAACTAGCGGGAGACTCGCAGTATTTT. This translates into CASSELAGDSQYF.

The chain joins TRBV2 to TRBJ1-2; 7 bases agree with TRBD1. The CDR3 covers 15 residues. J gave up 6 bases and V 6 bases, and 13 bases lay outside the gene matches. The germline gives CDR1 SNHLY, CDR2 FYNNEI. The CDR3 loop reads CASRAPGQSIDGYTF. CDR3 coding DNA: TGTGCCAGCAGAGCTCCGGGACAGAGTATCGATGGCTACACCTTC. The full variable domain, rest sourced from reference TRBV2 and TRBJ1-2, is EPEVTQTPSHQVTQMGQEVILRCVPISNHLYFYWYRQILGQKVEFLVSFYNNEISEKSEIFDDQFSVERPDGSNFTLKIRSTKLEDSAMYFCASRAPGQSIDGYTFGSGTRLTVV.

The chain combines TRBV14 with TRBJ1-3; D is ambiguous. CDR1 SGHDN and CDR2 FVKESK come from the germline V gene. The CDR3 spans 15 residues. V lost 1 base, J lost 4 bases, and 11 bases lay in between. CDR3 nucleotides: TGTGCCAGCAGCCAAGGGGCGATTTTCGGAAACACCATATATTTT. It codes for CASSQGAIFGNTIYF.

This clone was seen just once. The chain employs TRBV2 and TRBJ2-2; 7 bases are shared with TRBD2. V trimming: 6 bases; J trimming: 3 bases; junction bases outside the gene matches: 4. The CDR3 spans 14 residues. Germline lookup yields CDR1 SNHLY and CDR2 FYNNEI. The CDR3 nucleotides read TGTGCCAGCAGGGGAGGGCCCCACACCGGGGAGCTGTTTTTT. Translated: CASRGGPHTGELFF. Supplemented by reference TRBV2 and TRBJ2-2, the full variable domain reads EPEVTQTPSHQVTQMGQEVILRCVPISNHLYFYWYRQILGQKVEFLVSFYNNEISEKSEIFDDQFSVERPDGSNFTLKIRSTKLEDSAMYFCASRGGPHTGELFFGEGSRLTVL.

This clone was recorded once. The rearrangement joins TRBV18 to TRBJ2-7, with 8 bases identical to TRBD1. Germline CDR1 and CDR2: KGHSH and LQKENI. The CDR3 spans 15 residues. Germline trimming cut 3 bases from V and 7 bases from J; bases unmatched to any gene: 11. The CDR3 bases are TGTGCCAGCTCACCGGGCGCCCAGGGGGCAGGTGAGCAGTACTTC. Translating gives CASSPGAQGAGEQYF.

This clone was recorded only once. The rearrangement uses TRBV4-1 and TRBJ2-3; D gene unclear. The germline V and J ends were trimmed by 4 bases and 0 bases, with 11 bases remaining between them. Per germline, CDR1 MGHRA and CDR2 YSYEKL. CDR3 size: 15 residues. CDR3 DNA sequence: TGCGCCAGCAGCCCAGTACAGATTAGCACAGATACGCAGTATTTT. Translating gives CASSPVQISTDTQYF.

The gene calls are TRBV11-2 and TRBJ2-7, with TRBD1 identical over 9 bases. J was trimmed by 2 bases and V by 1 base; bases with no gene match: 3. The CDR3 extends over 15 amino acids. Per germline, CDR1 SGHAT and CDR2 FQNNGV. The CDR3 DNA reads TGTGCCAGCAGCTTAGGGAACAGGGGGCCCTACGAGCAGTACTTC. Protein: CASSLGNRGPYEQYF. Filled out from reference TRBV11-2 and TRBJ2-7, the complete variable domain reads EAGVAQSPRYKIIEKRQSVAFWCNPISGHATLYWYQQILGQGPKLLIQFQNNGVVDDSQLPKDRFSAERLKGVDSTLKIQPAKLEDSAVYLCASSLGNRGPYEQYFGPGTRLTVT.

The chain recombines TRBV18 with TRBJ1-1, with TRBD1 matching 7 bases. The germline V gene has CDR1 KGHSH and CDR2 LQKENI. Losses at the gene ends were 2 bases for V and 0 bases for J; bases not matched to a gene: 3. The CDR3 covers 15 residues. This CDR3 is CASSPATGMNTEAFF. CDR3 coding DNA: TGTGCCAGCTCACCAGCGACAGGGATGAACACTGAAGCTTTCTTT.

The CDR3 sequence: CASSQVFGNTEAFF. The CDR3 nucleotides are TGTGCCAGCAGCCAGGTTTTCGGGAACACTGAAGCTTTCTTT. This sequence joins TRBV6-5 and TRBJ1-1; D not certain. V was trimmed by 6 bases and J by 1 base, leaving 12 bases between them. Per germline, CDR1 MNHEY and CDR2 SVGAGI. The CDR3 extends over 14 amino acids.

CDR3 nucleotides: TGTGCCAGCAGTTTCCTAGCGAGCTCCTACGAGCAGTACTTC. Amino acids: CASSFLASSYEQYF. The chain joins TRBV27 to TRBJ2-7; tentative D call: TRBD2 (6 bases). V was trimmed by 3 bases and J by 0 bases, leaving 9 bases between them. The CDR3 is made up of 14 amino acids. The germline V gene has CDR1 MNHEY and CDR2 SMNVEV (reference sequence).

V gene TRBV5-4 combines with J gene TRBJ1-6; 7 bases line up with TRBD1. Germline V gene data show CDR1 as SGHNT and CDR2 as YYREEE (reference sequence). The CDR3 extends over 16 amino acids. V was pared by 6 bases and J by 3 bases, with 9 bases of the junction left unmatched. The CDR3 sequence is CASKISGTDYNSPLHF. The CDR3 nucleotides are TGTGCCAGCAAAATATCCGGGACAGACTATAATTCACCCCTCCACTTT.

V gene TRBV19 combines with J gene TRBJ2-7, with TRBD1 matching over 10 bases. CDR1 LNHDA and CDR2 SQIVND come from the germline V gene (reference sequence). This CDR3 is 16 amino acids long. The V gene end was trimmed by 1 base and the J gene end by 2 bases; junction bases not matched to a gene: 5. This CDR3 is CASSIAGTGDTYEQYF. Here the CDR3 DNA reads TGTGCCAGTAGTATAGCTGGGACAGGGGATACCTACGAGCAGTACTTC.

The chain couples TRBV12-3 or TRBV12-4 to TRBJ2-1; D perhaps matches TRBD1 (5 bases). The CDR3 sequence is 13 residues long. Deletions cut 0 bases from V and 7 bases from J, with 7 bases between. The CDR3 protein is CASSLAGQNEQFF. The CDR3 nucleotides are TGTGCCAGCAGTTTAGCGGGGCAGAATGAGCAGTTCTTC.

The chain uses TRBV7-9 and TRBJ2-7, with D perhaps TRBD2 (5 bases). Trimming pared 0 bases from V and 7 bases from J, leaving 10 bases between. This CDR3 comprises 13 residues. Germline loops: CDR1 SEHNR, CDR2 FQNEAQ (reference sequence). In DNA form, the CDR3 reads TGTGCCAGCAGCTTAGCGACCCCGGGGGAGCAGTACTTC. It specifies CASSLATPGEQYF.

This clone was detected once. The genes are TRBV6-2 or TRBV6-3 and TRBJ2-1; 12 bases map to TRBD2. V lost 5 bases, J lost 8 bases, and 4 bases stayed unmatched. From germline, CDR1 is MNHEY and CDR2 SVGEGT. This CDR3 is 14 amino acids long. DNA of the CDR3: TGTGCCAGCAGTCACGGGACTAGCGGGCATGAGCAGTTCTTC. Residues: CASSHGTSGHEQFF.

The genes are TRBV27 and TRBJ2-7; maybe TRBD1 (5 bases). The CDR3 has 13 amino acids. Looked up from germline, CDR1 is MNHEY and CDR2 is SMNVEV (reference sequence). V lost 5 bases to trimming and J lost 6 bases, with 14 bases between them. CDR3 sequence: CASSGAPRFEQYF. The CDR3 region has the DNA TGTGCCAGCAGTGGGGCACCCCGCTTCGAGCAGTACTTC.

The chain links TRBV21-1 to TRBJ1-6. TRBV21-1 is labeled a pseudogene. This CDR3 spans 16 amino acids. CDR3 sequence reads: CASSRGNGGPRSPLHF. CDR3 DNA sequence: TGTGCCAGCAGCAGGGGGAATGGAGGGCCTCGGTCACCCCTCCACTTT.

This clone was detected a few times. The chain recombines TRBV4-1 with TRBJ2-5, with a possible D match to TRBD1 (6 bases). Germline V gene lookup returns CDR1 MGHRA and CDR2 YSYEKL. V lost 0 bases and J 5 bases, leaving 10 bases between the germline ends. This CDR3 spans 14 amino acids. The CDR3 nucleotides are TGCGCCAGCAGCCAAGAGGGGGCTAGGGAGACCCAGTACTTC. Encoded protein: CASSQEGARETQYF.

CDR3 loop: CASSPGEGAVGNTIYF. The CDR3 nucleotides read TGTGCCAGCAGTCCCGGAGAGGGGGCAGTTGGAAACACCATATATTTT. The rearrangement uses TRBV28 and TRBJ1-3; 7 bases map to TRBD1. This CDR3 has 16 residues. Per the germline V gene, CDR1 is MDHEN and CDR2 is SYDVKM. The ends lost 5 bases at V and 3 bases at J; junction bases unmatched: 10.